This T cell receptor beta chain was recorded in a study of blood T cell repertoires in COVID-19. Study-wide background: Samples taken during acute and convalescent COVID-19 were collected in the United States, Italy and Spain. From T cells, B-cell-depleted T cells, or PBMCs came the material, which was cDNA or gDNA.

In the original processing: It was from reference gene primer amplification that nucleated cell counts were estimated. This table comes from immunoSEQ multiplex PCR, and its TCRdb copy is limited to in-frame clones, with some not included. V and J calls and clone size are as listed in that table; D and trimming were resolved from the DNA. The data show tens of thousands of clones, 75% to 90% seen once. The V segment lost 3 bases and the J segment 6 bases; nucleotides outside the gene matches: 7. The germline V gene has CDR1 MGHDK and CDR2 SYGVNS. The CDR3 runs to 15 residues. This receptor was taken from a human donor in a cohort sampled during active COVID-19. The chain joins TRBV25-1 to TRBJ1-3, with TRBD1 identical over 8 bases. Sequencing used peripheral blood. The CDR3 bases are TGTGCCAGCAGTGATTCAGGGGGCTTCCAAAACACCATATATTTT. Its translation is CASSDSGGFQNTIYF.